The TCR beta chain under discussion was sequenced for a study of blood T cell repertoires in COVID-19. Study context: T cells, B-cell-depleted T cells, or PBMCs supplied cDNA or gDNA.

This clone was detected once. Per the original data handling: Reference gene primer amplification gave estimated nucleated cell counts. Assay: immunoSEQ multiplex PCR; the TCRdb copy retains only in-frame clones and omits some. The DNA gave D and trimming, while V, J and clone size come from that table. The profile shows 250,000 or so clones, roughly 86% of them singletons. Losses at the gene ends were 4 bases for V and 6 bases for J; bases not matched to a gene: 8. The CDR3 loop spans 15 amino acids. From germline, CDR1 is SGHNT and CDR2 YYREEE (reference sequence). Sequencing was done on a sample of peripheral blood. The chain links TRBV5-4 to TRBJ1-4, with 8 bases identical to TRBD1. The clonotype was recovered from a woman aged 30 to 39 with acute or convalescent COVID-19. The CDR3 coding sequence is TGTGCCAGCAGCCCGAGACAGGGGCAGGATGAAAAACTGTTTTTT. Translated, it gives CASSPRQGQDEKLFF.